This T cell receptor beta chain derives from a study of blood T cell repertoires in COVID-19. At the level of the study: Spain, Italy and the United States supplied samples that represented acute and convalescent COVID-19.

Per the original data handling: Amplification from reference gene primers served as the basis for estimated nucleated cell counts. Assay used: immunoSEQ multiplex PCR; TCRdb lists only in-frame clones, some missing. From that table come the V and J calls and clone size; the DNA was used to work out D and trimming. The sample includes hundreds of thousands of clones, roughly 90% seen only once; the top ten take about 1.5%. The length of the CDR3 is 18 residues. V was pared by 1 base and J by 4 bases, with 12 bases of the junction left unmatched. CDR1 is SGHTA, CDR2 FQGNSA, per germline. Cohorts were based on clinical histories the participants reported. The study recruited exposed participants who had met a COVID-19 case within 2 weeks before entry. This clone has just one count.

The V and J genes are TRBV7-2 and TRBJ2-1, with TRBD2 matching over 8 bases. Sequences were obtained from PBMCs or T cells enriched from blood (not recorded which). This clonotype was obtained from a woman in her late teens or twenties who had been exposed to COVID-19. This CDR3 reads CASSLEGLAGGPYNEQFF. CDR3 sequence (DNA): TGTGCCAGCAGCTTAGAAGGACTTGCGGGGGGCCCTTACAATGAGCAGTTCTTC. The full variable domain, its missing parts supplied by reference TRBV7-2 and TRBJ2-1, is GAGVSQSPSNKVTEKGKDVELRCDPISGHTALYWYRQSLGQGLEFLIYFQGNSAPDKSGLPSDRFSAERTGGSVSTLTIQRTQQEDSAVYLCASSLEGLAGGPYNEQFFGPGTRLTVL.